These 29 T cell receptor beta chains share one sample of origin, sequenced in a study of blood T cell repertoires in COVID-19. Profiling relied on immunoSEQ multiplex PCR, and the TCRdb table lists in-frame clones only, not all of them. The sample has some 290,000 clones; 85% to 90% are singletons. The material sequenced was peripheral blood. The receptor source for this set is a woman aged 25 to 39 with COVID-19, enrolled during active disease.

The chain joins TRBV4-1 to TRBJ1-6; TRBD1 agrees at 7 bases. Germline values: CDR1 MGHRA, CDR2 YSYEKL. This CDR3 region has 15 residues. Trimming removed 5 bases from V and 6 bases from J; junction bases left unmatched: 7. CDR3 residues: CASSAGQTLNSPLHF. The CDR3 DNA follows: TGCGCCAGCAGCGCGGGACAGACTCTTAATTCACCCCTCCACTTT.

The rearrangement links TRBV7-6 to TRBJ1-6, with 8 bases aligning to TRBD1. From germline, CDR1 is SGHVS and CDR2 FNYEAQ. Unmatched junction bases numbered 3, after V lost 1 base and J lost 7 bases. The CDR3 extends over 15 amino acids. For the CDR3, the DNA is TGTGCCAGCAGCTTAGGACAGGGGAGAAATTCACCCCTCCACTTT. It translates to CASSLGQGRNSPLHF. Supplemented by reference TRBV7-6 and TRBJ1-6, the full variable domain reads GAGVSQSPRYKVTKRGQDVALRCDPISGHVSLYWYRQALGQGPEFLTYFNYEAQQDKSGLPNDRFSAERPEGSISTLTIQRTEQRDSAMYRCASSLGQGRNSPLHFGNGTRLTVT.

The chain couples TRBV27 to TRBJ2-1; D may be TRBD2 (6 bases). Germline V gene data show CDR1 as MNHEY and CDR2 as SMNVEV (reference sequence). The germline V and J ends were trimmed by 5 bases and 7 bases, with 15 bases remaining between them. The CDR3 covers 14 residues. CDR3 sequence (DNA): TGTGCCAGCAGTACCCCAGGTGGGGGGAATGAGCAGTTCTTC. This encodes CASSTPGGGNEQFF.

The chain links TRBV3-1 (or the pseudogene TRBV3-2) to TRBJ2-4; no reliable D call. This CDR3 comprises 13 residues. Germline V gene lookup returns CDR1 LGHDT and CDR2 YNNKEL (reference sequence). The ends were cut back, 1 base at V and 9 bases at J, with 10 bases in the middle. CDR3 protein: CASSQVPTGIQYF. CDR3 sequence (DNA): TGTGCCAGCAGCCAAGTCCCAACGGGCATTCAGTACTTC.

The chain joins TRBV7-6 to TRBJ1-3, with a possible D match to TRBD1 (5 bases). This CDR3 has 15 residues. Between the trimmed V and J ends, which lost 1 base and 2 bases, there was a span of 9 bases. Germline V gives CDR1 SGHVS, CDR2 FNYEAQ. Written as DNA, the CDR3 is TGTGCCAGCAGCTTAGGTTGGGGGGCTGGAAACACCATATATTTT. Its protein product is CASSLGWGAGNTIYF.

The J gene is TRBJ2-7, the V gene TRBV7-8; 8 nucleotides line up with TRBD2. Germline V gene lookup returns CDR1 SGHVS and CDR2 FQNEAQ. V lost 5 bases and J lost 0; bases outside the gene matches: 9. This CDR3 comprises 16 residues. Written as DNA, the CDR3 is TGTGCCAGCAGCCCCCTAAGCGGGGGAAACTCCTACGAGCAGTACTTC. Encoded protein: CASSPLSGGNSYEQYF.

The chain carries TRBV10-1 and TRBJ2-3, with D possibly being TRBD2 (7 bases). The V end lost 2 bases, the J end lost 6 bases, and 15 bases lay between the germline ends. Germline loops: CDR1 WNHNN, CDR2 SYGVQD (reference sequence). CDR3 length equals 15 residues. The CDR3 region is CASSEPRGGRDTQYF. CDR3 DNA sequence: TGCGCCAGCAGTGAGCCCAGGGGAGGGCGCGATACGCAGTATTTT.

The chain has TRBV11-2 and TRBJ1-1; D is perhaps TRBD1 (5 bases). V shed 1 base and J shed 12 bases, with 12 bases lying between them. The CDR3 is 12 residues long. Germline V CDR1 and CDR2: SGHAT, FQNNGV. This chain's CDR3 is CASSLVVRAPFF. CDR3 sequence (DNA): TGTGCCAGCAGCTTAGTAGTCAGGGCCCCTTTCTTT.

The rearrangement links TRBV4-2 to TRBJ1-5; D gene unclear. There are 13 residues in the CDR3. The V gene lost 0 bases and the J gene lost 6 bases, with 6 bases spanning the gap. In germline, CDR1 is LGHNA, CDR2 YNFKEQ. The CDR3 bases are TGTGCCAGCAGCCAAGACCTTCCTCAGCCCCAGCATTTT. Translation: CASSQDLPQPQHF.

The chain joins TRBV5-1 to TRBJ1-6; 10 nucleotides line up with TRBD1. V dropped 6 bases and J dropped 14; count of bases not matched to a gene: 17. The germline V gene has CDR1 SGHRS and CDR2 YFSETQ. The CDR3 runs 16 residues. CDR3 region: CASTPTGGDSGRSLHF. The CDR3 nucleotides read TGCGCCAGCACTCCGACAGGGGGCGATTCTGGTAGGTCCCTCCACTTT.

This rearrangement joins TRBV28 to TRBJ2-2; 9 bases are a match to TRBD2. The CDR3 has 14 amino acids. With V trimmed by 8 bases and J by 4 bases, 5 bases remained unmatched. Germline V gene lookup returns CDR1 MDHEN and CDR2 SYDVKM. In DNA, the CDR3 is TGTGCCAGCGGGGCGGGGGGGCGCACCGGGGAGCTGTTTTTT. Translated, it gives CASGAGGRTGELFF.

This sequence joins TRBV7-9 and TRBJ2-1; possible D gene TRBD1, 6 bases. V dropped 6 bases and J dropped 8 bases, with 17 bases sitting between them. CDR1 is SEHNR and CDR2 is FQNEAQ in the germline V gene (reference sequence). The CDR3 loop spans 14 amino acids. This CDR3 is CASRSDLQGHEQFF. The DNA of the CDR3 is TGTGCCAGCAGATCTGACCTACAGGGCCATGAGCAGTTCTTC. Full variable domain (remainder filled in from reference TRBV7-9 and TRBJ2-1): DTGVSQNPRHKITKRGQNVTFRCDPISEHNRLYWYRQTLGQGPEFLTYFQNEAQLEKSRLLSDRFSAERPKGSFSTLEIQRTEQGDSAMYLCASRSDLQGHEQFFGPGTRLTVL.

This CDR3 reads CASSSDWDQETQYF. The CDR3 DNA reads TGTGCCAGCAGCTCGGACTGGGATCAAGAGACCCAGTACTTC. The V call is TRBV3-1 (or the pseudogene TRBV3-2), the J call TRBJ2-5, with D possibly matching TRBD2 (5 bases). CDR1 is LGHDT, CDR2 YNNKEL, per germline (reference sequence). The CDR3 sequence is 14 residues long. V was cut by 5 bases and J by 2 bases, with 12 bases left in between.

The J gene is TRBJ1-1, the V gene TRBV19; D is uncertain. The CDR3 has 13 amino acids. Germline CDR1 is LNHDA and CDR2 is SQIVND (reference sequence). V was pared by 8 bases and J by 0 bases, with 10 bases between. Written as DNA, the CDR3 is TGTGCCAGTTTTAATGCGATGAACACTGAAGCTTTCTTT. This encodes CASFNAMNTEAFF.

This rearrangement joins TRBV7-9 to TRBJ2-7; TRBD1 aligns across 7 bases. Per germline, CDR1 SEHNR and CDR2 FQNEAQ (reference sequence). This CDR3 has 14 residues. J lost 7 bases, V lost 4 bases, and 10 bases had no gene match. The CDR3 reads CASSSGTVLWEQYF. The CDR3 nucleotides are TGTGCCAGCAGCTCCGGGACAGTGCTTTGGGAGCAGTACTTC.

This chain's CDR3 is CASSQGVSSYNEQFF. CDR3 bases: TGTGCCAGCTCACAAGGGGTTAGCTCCTACAATGAGCAGTTCTTC. The chain couples TRBV18 to TRBJ2-1; the D gene is possibly TRBD1 (5 bases). The CDR3 consists of 15 residues. The ends were cut back, 4 bases at V and 0 bases at J, with 10 bases in the middle. The germline gives CDR1 KGHSH, CDR2 LQKENI.

The chain joins TRBV5-6 to TRBJ2-1; 7 bases line up with TRBD2. Germline values: CDR1 SGHDT, CDR2 YYEEEE. This CDR3 region has 14 residues. V was clipped by 3 bases and J by 7 bases; unmatched bases: 7. The CDR3 reads CASSSDFGRNEQFF. As DNA, the CDR3 is TGTGCCAGCAGCTCCGATTTCGGGAGGAATGAGCAGTTCTTC.

This CDR3 reads CASSGQLYGYTF. As DNA, the CDR3 is TGTGCCAGCAGCGGACAGCTCTATGGCTACACCTTC. The chain carries TRBV7-9 and TRBJ1-2, with D possibly being TRBD1 (6 bases). Germline values: CDR1 SEHNR, CDR2 FQNEAQ (reference sequence). V dropped 5 bases and J dropped 4 bases, with 8 bases sitting between them. The length of the CDR3 is 12 residues.

The chain is built from TRBV9 and TRBJ1-1, with 7 nucleotides matching TRBD1. Germline V gene sequence: CDR1 SGDLS, CDR2 YYNGEE. The length of the CDR3 is 14 residues. V lost 3 bases, J lost 6 bases, and 8 bases stayed unmatched. This CDR3 is CASSGQGSVAEAFF. CDR3 nucleotides: TGTGCCAGCAGCGGACAGGGTTCTGTCGCTGAAGCTTTCTTT. Together with reference TRBV9 and TRBJ1-1, the CDR3 gives the full variable domain: DSGVTQTPKHLITATGQRVTLRCSPRSGDLSVYWYQQSLDQGLQFLIQYYNGEERAKGNILERFSAQQFPDLHSELNLSSLELGDSALYFCASSGQGSVAEAFFGQGTRLTVV.

The chain uses TRBV18 and TRBJ2-7; 7 bases match TRBD1. This CDR3 has 14 residues. The junction had 2 bases not matched to a gene; V was cut back by 0 bases and J by 3 bases. Germline values: CDR1 KGHSH, CDR2 LQKENI. The CDR3 here is CASSPPRDSYEQYF. The CDR3 bases are TGTGCCAGCTCACCACCCCGGGACAGCTACGAGCAGTACTTC.

This chain links TRBV19 with TRBJ2-5; TRBD2 matches 8 bases. Looked up from germline, CDR1 is LNHDA and CDR2 is SQIVND (reference sequence). The J segment lost 5 bases and the V segment lost 7 bases, leaving 3 bases of the junction unmatched. This CDR3 has 12 residues. The CDR3 DNA follows: TGTGCCAGTACCACGGGAGGGGAGACCCAGTACTTC. Its translation: CASTTGGETQYF.

The chain employs TRBV7-8 and TRBJ2-7, with D possibly TRBD1 on 5 matching bases. The CDR3 consists of 13 residues. V was pared by 6 bases and J by 0 bases, with 9 bases between. Germline V gene data show CDR1 as SGHVS and CDR2 as FQNEAQ. CDR3 in DNA: TGTGCCAGCAGACAGGCTGCCTCCTACGAGCAGTACTTC. Protein product: CASRQAASYEQYF. The full variable domain, with the rest looked up from reference TRBV7-8 and TRBJ2-7, is GAGVSQSPRYKVAKRGQDVALRCDPISGHVSLFWYQQALGQGPEFLTYFQNEAQLDKSGLPSDRFFAERPEGSVSTLKIQRTQQEDSAVYLCASRQAASYEQYFGPGTRLTVT.

This rearrangement joins TRBV7-8 to TRBJ1-4; D possibly corresponds to TRBD1 (6 bases). The V gene lost 5 bases and the J gene lost 0 bases, with 19 bases spanning the gap. The germline CDR1 and CDR2 sequences are SGHVS and FQNEAQ. This CDR3 has 18 residues. This CDR3 is CASSPFRGGSATNEKLFF. In DNA, the CDR3 is TGTGCCAGCAGCCCCTTTAGGGGGGGATCGGCAACTAATGAAAAACTGTTTTTT. Combining the CDR3 with reference TRBV7-8 and TRBJ1-4 gives the whole variable domain GAGVSQSPRYKVAKRGQDVALRCDPISGHVSLFWYQQALGQGPEFLTYFQNEAQLDKSGLPSDRFFAERPEGSVSTLKIQRTQQEDSAVYLCASSPFRGGSATNEKLFFGSGTQLSVL.

The gene calls are TRBV6-1 and TRBJ1-6; D is unclear. The CDR3 has 18 residues. With 4 bases removed from V and 0 bases from J, the gap between germline ends came to 16 bases. Germline values: CDR1 MNHNS, CDR2 SASEGT. CDR3 coding DNA: TGTGCCAGCAGTGCGGGTCGACTTATCAGCTCCTATAATTCACCCCTCCACTTT. Translating gives CASSAGRLISSYNSPLHF.

This chain uses TRBV5-5 with TRBJ2-3; D uncertain. The CDR3 is made up of 14 amino acids. Looked up from germline, CDR1 is SGHKS and CDR2 is YYEKEE (reference sequence). V was trimmed by 0 bases and J by 0 bases, leaving 5 bases between them. The CDR3 sequence: CASSLAQSTDTQYF. The CDR3 DNA sequence: TGTGCCAGCAGCTTGGCTCAGAGCACAGATACGCAGTATTTT. Filled out from reference TRBV5-5 and TRBJ2-3, the complete variable domain reads DAGVTQSPTHLIKTRGQQVTLRCSPISGHKSVSWYQQVLGQGPQFIFQYYEKEERGRGNFPDRFSARQFPNYSSELNVNALLLGDSALYLCASSLAQSTDTQYFGPGTRLTVL.

The chain is built from TRBV5-4 and TRBJ1-2, with D uncertain. Trimming took 4 bases from V and 2 from J, leaving 18 bases between them. Per germline, CDR1 SGHNT and CDR2 YYREEE (reference sequence). This CDR3 contains 16 residues. The DNA for the CDR3 is TGTGCCAGCAGCCCCCAACTAGAGGGTAAAAACTATGGCTACACCTTC. It yields the protein CASSPQLEGKNYGYTF.

This chain connects TRBV3-1 (or the pseudogene TRBV3-2) to TRBJ1-2; TRBD1 matches 8 bases. V dropped 3 bases and J dropped 5; count of bases not matched to a gene: 5. Per germline, CDR1 LGHDT and CDR2 YNNKEL (reference sequence). The CDR3 covers 14 residues. Here the CDR3 DNA reads TGTGCCAGCAGCCATTCCGGACAGGGTTATGGCTACACCTTC. Encoded protein: CASSHSGQGYGYTF.

This chain joins TRBV24-1 and TRBJ2-7, with 9 bases lining up with TRBD1. V lost 9 bases and J lost 3; bases outside the gene matches: 5. In germline, CDR1 is KGHDR, CDR2 SFDVKD. The CDR3 length is 13 residues. The CDR3 here is CATVRDRVYEQYF. In DNA, the CDR3 is TGTGCCACCGTTAGGGACAGGGTCTACGAGCAGTACTTC.

The genes are TRBV6-5 and TRBJ1-4, with D maybe TRBD1 (5 bases). V lost 5 bases, J lost 3 bases, and 10 bases lay in between. From germline, CDR1 is MNHEY and CDR2 SVGAGI. The CDR3 runs to 14 residues. In DNA form, the CDR3 reads TGTGCCAGCAGTCTCGGGGGGGCTAATGAAAAACTGTTTTTT. Translating gives CASSLGGANEKLFF.